The subject of this entry is one T cell receptor beta chain. Sequence at one end of the junction differs from germline and may be a read error. The sample belongs to a study of blood T cell repertoires in COVID-19. Overall study context: The study drew acute and convalescent COVID-19 samples from the United States, Italy and Spain. Sources were T cells, B-cell-depleted T cells, or PBMCs; the material itself was cDNA or gDNA.

CDR3 length: 17 residues. CDR1 and CDR2 from the germline V gene are SGDLS and YYNGEE. The authors' processing: The authors estimated nucleated cell counts from reference gene primer amplification. Some clones are missing from TCRdb's copy, which holds only in-frame ones; the method was immunoSEQ multiplex PCR. The V and J calls and clone size were taken over from that table, and D and trimming were inferred from the DNA. The sample lists approximately 260,000 clones, under 90% occurring once. The chain uses TRBV9 and TRBJ2-1; 12 bases match TRBD1. The material sequenced was PBMCs or T cells enriched from blood (not recorded which). The sequence was collected from a man in his thirties or forties with acute COVID-19. CDR3 bases: TGTGCCCGCAGCGTAGGGGGCGGGACAGGGGGCGCCAATGAGCAGTTCTTC. This gives the protein CARSVGGGTGGANEQFF.